This TCR beta chain emerged from a study of response to subunit inactivated influenza vaccine. Study results and limitations: The authors put forward the suggestion that each seasonal influenza vaccination may bring in only a limited number of new T cells.

To note about this clonotype: Its specificity is not known.

Germline CDR1 LGHDT, CDR2 YNNKEL (reference sequence). V dropped 4 bases and J dropped 4; count of bases not matched to a gene: 10. CDR3 length: 18 amino acids. TCRdb independently ran MiXCR on the RT-PCR reads; one entry per CDR3 protein. The sample holds about 700,000 distinct CDR3 sequences; roughly 15% are singletons and the top ten take roughly 7.6%. The receptor was derived from a man in his fifties who received an inactivated influenza vaccine. The material sequenced was PBMCs from blood, taken 14 days before vaccination. The chain uses TRBV3-1 and TRBJ2-1; 13 bases are shared with TRBD2. The CDR3 DNA is TGTGCCAGCAGCCGCAGGACTAGCGGGAGATCCGCTTACAATGAGCAGTTCTTC. It specifies CASSRRTSGRSAYNEQFF.